A single sample gave rise to the 2 T cell receptor beta chains below, sequenced in a study of T cell repertoires in cytomegalovirus infection (dated by TCRdb to the late 2010s). TCRdb shows the sequencer as Illumina HiSeq 1500. Clones were called with MiXCR by TCRdb after fastp trimmed the public reads at Q25, and only in-frame beta chains were retained. Each entry merges the rows of one CDR3 protein and shows their most common DNA and genes. This sample has under 800,000 distinct CDR3 sequences in its table, and 20% to 30% of those were observed once. Less than 9.5% of the sample rests with the top ten. The sample comprised CD8+ T cells from PBMCs. The origin of the receptors is a human donor in good health (CMV status not recorded). Some clones in this sample may be carry-over from other donors' samples.

The chain links TRBV20-1 to TRBJ1-2, with D perhaps matching TRBD1 (5 bases). The ends were cut back, 5 bases at V and 4 bases at J, with 14 bases in the middle. This CDR3 contains 13 residues. Germline loops: CDR1 DFQATT, CDR2 SNEGSKA (reference sequence). CDR3 in amino acids: CSAFLQDIYGYTF. The CDR3 DNA is TGCAGTGCTTTCTTACAGGATATCTATGGCTACACCTTC.

The V call is TRBV12-3 or TRBV12-4, the J call TRBJ2-7; 10 nucleotides agree with TRBD1. J was trimmed by 5 bases and V by 7 bases; bases with no gene match: 5. The CDR3 is 13 residues long. CDR3 loop: CASTGTGEDEQYF. CDR3 sequence (DNA): TGTGCCAGCACTGGGACAGGGGAGGACGAGCAGTACTTC.